The 18 T cell receptor beta chains in this list originate from one sample, sequenced in a study of tissue T cells after allogeneic stem cell transplantation. Clones were read by immunoSEQ multiplex PCR, and TCRdb kept only the in-frame ones, dropping some. The sample shows 4,000 to 4,500 clones, more than 50% of them seen only once. Time point indicated: mouse harvest day 7 after allogeneic transplant. The graft held 10^6 splenic CD5+ T cells and 10^7 T-cell-depleted bone marrow cells. Sequencing was done on a sample of spleen. These TCRs come from a female BALB/c mouse given C57BL/6 T cells with graft-versus-host disease after an allogeneic hematopoietic cell transplant.

This clone was counted only a few times. The genes and germline here are from mouse. The CDR3 end falls 1 residue outside the read, so it is completed with the germline J gene. The rearrangement joins TRBV13-1 to TRBJ1-4; 10 bases fit TRBD1. The germline CDR1 and CDR2 sequences are NSHNY and SYGAGN. This CDR3 has 15 residues. V gave up 2 bases and J gave up 4 bases; unmatched junction bases: 2. CDR3 bases read: TGTGCCAGCAGTGAGACAGGGGGCCACAACGAAAGATTATTT. It translates to CASSETGGHNERLF. The whole CDR3 sequence is CASSETGGHNERLFF.

About this clone itself: Gene names are mouse gene names. The CDR3 is cut off 1 residue early in the read; its end comes from the germline J gene. The chain employs TRBV23 and TRBJ2-4; TRBD1, the table's D call, was not compared with the DNA. This CDR3 comprises 15 residues. Germline V gene sequence: CDR1 KGHTA, CDR2 FQNQQP. Incomplete CDR3 DNA: TGCTCCAGCAGTCATGGACAGACTAGTCAAAACACCTTGTAC. It encodes CSSSHGQTSQNTLY. The full CDR3 sequence reads CSSSHGQTSQNTLYF.

Of note for this clone: Germline and genes: mouse. The read halts 1 residue ahead of the CDR3 end, with the missing end drawn from the germline J gene. The chain links TRBV13-1 to TRBJ2-3, with D tentatively TRBD1 or TRBD2 (6 bases each). The V end was cut by 5 bases, the J end by 0 bases, with 13 bases between. The CDR3 contains 15 residues. Germline V gene sequence: CDR1 NSHNY, CDR2 SYGAGN. This CDR3 is CASRLRGLSAETLYF. Partial CDR3 DNA: TGTGCCAGCAGGCTCAGGGGACTAAGTGCAGAAACGCTGTAT.

About this clone itself: Genes and germline are mouse. The CDR3 goes on 1 residue after the read ends, and that part is filled in from the germline J gene. The chain couples TRBV15 to TRBJ2-2, with D tentatively TRBD1 (5 bases). This CDR3 is built from 13 residues. V lost 3 bases and J 5 bases, leaving 7 bases between the germline ends. Per the germline V gene, CDR1 is SGHND and CDR2 is FRSKSL. The CDR3 loop is CASSFSGTGQLYF. CDR3 DNA, as far as it was read: TGTGCCAGCAGTTTTTCAGGGACCGGGCAGCTCTAC.

In the case of this clone: Mouse gene names apply. Sequencing ends 1 residue short of the CDR3 end; the germline J gene provides the rest. This chain connects TRBV12-1 to TRBJ2-7; TRBD2 aligns across 7 bases. In germline, CDR1 is SGHSN, CDR2 HYEKVE. Trimming cost V 0 bases and J 0 bases; bases outside gene matches: 4. This CDR3 is built from 15 residues. This chain's CDR3 is CASSLVWGNSYEQYF. CDR3 DNA, as far as it was read: TGTGCCAGCTCTCTCGTCTGGGGGAACTCCTATGAACAGTAC. Full variable domain (missing parts from reference TRBV12-1 and TRBJ2-7): DSGVVQSPRHIIKEKGGRSVLTCIPISGHSNVVWYQQTLGKELKFLIQHYEKVERDKGFLPSRFSVQQFDDYHSEMNMSALELEDSAMYFCASSLVWGNSYEQYFGPGTRLTVL.

Notes on this clone: Each gene name is a mouse one. The read falls 1 residue short of the CDR3 end, and the missing part is taken from the germline J gene. The J gene is TRBJ2-3, the V gene TRBV16; TRBD2 matches 10 bases. CDR1 is SGHSA, CDR2 FRNQAP, per germline. The ends lost 4 bases at V and 0 bases at J; junction bases unmatched: 4. The CDR3 contains 16 residues. CDR3 DNA (partial): TGTGCAAGCAGCTCTCACTGGGGGGGAAGTGCAGAAACGCTGTAT. It specifies CASSSHWGGSAETLY. The full CDR3 protein is CASSSHWGGSAETLYF.

In its sample, this clone was seen a few times. Mouse germline and gene names are used. The CDR3 goes on 1 residue after the read ends, and that part is filled in from the germline J gene. V usage is TRBV13-1 and J usage is TRBJ2-7; 13 nucleotides line up with TRBD2. V shed 0 bases and J 3 bases; nucleotides not matched to a gene: 9. CDR3 length equals 18 residues. Germline values: CDR1 NSHNY, CDR2 SYGAGN. Incomplete CDR3 DNA: TGTGCCAGCAGTGATGCACAGTGGGGGACTGGGGGGGACTATGAACAGTAC. It is translated as CASSDAQWGTGGDYEQY. The CDR3 in its entirety is CASSDAQWGTGGDYEQYF.

Remarks on this clone: Any gene name here is a mouse gene name. The read finishes 1 residue shy of the CDR3 end, and the germline J gene is used to complete it. The V call is TRBV12-2, the J call TRBJ2-1; TRBD2 matches at 8 bases. Germline V gives CDR1 SGHLS, CDR2 HYDKME. The V segment lost 2 bases and the J segment 1 base; nucleotides outside the gene matches: 6. The CDR3 runs 16 residues. The CDR3: CASSRRWGENYAEQFF. The covered CDR3 bases are TGTGCCAGCTCTCGTCGCTGGGGGGAGAACTATGCTGAGCAGTTC.

A word on this clone: Genes and germline come from the mouse. The read gets to within 1 residue of the CDR3 end, and the germline J gene fills in the rest. The J gene is TRBJ2-4, the V gene TRBV19; no clear D gene. V was pared by 5 bases and J by 1 base, with 17 bases between. This CDR3 is 16 amino acids long. The germline V gene has CDR1 FNHDT and CDR2 SITEND (reference sequence). The CDR3 loop reads CASSRRGRGGQNTLYF. The covered CDR3 bases are TGTGCCAGCAGCCGGAGAGGGAGAGGCGGTCAAAACACCTTGTAC.

For this clone: Gene names and germline refer to mouse. CDR3: CASSDAKYEQYF. Incomplete CDR3 DNA: TGTGCCAGCAGTGATGCAAAATATGAACAGTAC. The genes are TRBV13-1 and TRBJ2-7, with D hard to call. The read is 1 residue too short to cover the CDR3 end, so that end is filled in from the germline J gene. The V end was cut by 0 bases, the J end by 4 bases, with 5 bases between. CDR1 NSHNY and CDR2 SYGAGN come from the germline V gene. The CDR3 loop spans 12 amino acids.

With respect to this clone: Genes and germline are mouse. The read ends 1 residue early relative to the CDR3; the germline J gene fills the gap. The chain carries TRBV13-1 and TRBJ2-3, with 11 bases fitting TRBD1. Germline trimming cut 2 bases from V and 3 bases from J; bases unmatched to any gene: 2. The CDR3 runs 15 residues. CDR1 is NSHNY, CDR2 SYGAGN, per germline. The sequenced CDR3 bases are TGTGCCAGCAGTGAGAGGGACAGGGGGGCAGAAACGCTGTAT. This translates into CASSERDRGAETLY. The entire CDR3 protein is CASSERDRGAETLYF.

Comments on this clone: The genes and germline here are from mouse. Sequencing ends 1 residue short of the CDR3 end; the germline J gene provides the rest. The chain combines TRBV13-1 with TRBJ2-1; D ambiguous. V was pared by 0 bases and J by 2 bases, with 6 bases between. Germline CDR1 is NSHNY and CDR2 is SYGAGN. The CDR3 covers 14 residues. The CDR3 is CASSDATDYAEQFF. The CDR3 bases that were read are TGTGCCAGCAGTGATGCAACAGACTATGCTGAGCAGTTC.

A remark on this clone: Gene names are the mouse ones. The read is 1 residue too short to cover the CDR3 end, so that end is filled in from the germline J gene. The chain carries TRBV12-1 and TRBJ2-4; 12 bases are a match to TRBD2. The CDR3 totals 16 residues. The trim removed 4 bases at V and 5 bases at J, leaving 9 bases unmatched. From germline, CDR1 is SGHSN and CDR2 HYEKVE. CDR3 residues: CASSHRLGGRPNTLYF. Partial CDR3 DNA: TGTGCCAGCTCCCACCGACTGGGGGGGCGCCCAAACACCTTGTAC. The full variable domain, completed using reference TRBV12-1 and TRBJ2-4, is DSGVVQSPRHIIKEKGGRSVLTCIPISGHSNVVWYQQTLGKELKFLIQHYEKVERDKGFLPSRFSVQQFDDYHSEMNMSALELEDSAMYFCASSHRLGGRPNTLYFGAGTRLSVL.

This clone has just a few counts. Here the gene names and germline are mouse. The read ends 1 residue before the CDR3 terminus; that terminus is restored from the germline J gene. The chain joins TRBV23 to TRBJ1-2; TRBD1 is the table's D call, not checked against the DNA. Germline CDR1 reads KGHTA; CDR2 reads FQNQQP. The CDR3 has 13 amino acids. The sequenced CDR3 bases are TGCTCCAGCAGTCACAGGACAAACTCCGACTACACC. This codes for CSSSHRTNSDYT. The entire CDR3 protein reads CSSSHRTNSDYTF. Based on the CDR3 plus reference TRBV23 and TRBJ1-2, the full variable domain is DAAVTQKPRYLIKMKGQEAEMKCIPEKGHTAVFWYQQKQSKELKFLIYFQNQQPLDQIDMVKERFSAVCPSSSLCSLGIRTCEAEDSALYLCSSSHRTNSDYTFGSGTRLLVI.

With regard to this clone: Any gene name here is a mouse gene name. The read gets to within 1 residue of the CDR3 end, and the germline J gene fills in the rest. The chain is built from TRBV23 and TRBJ2-3; the listed D gene, TRBD1, was not tested against the DNA. The CDR3 is made up of 13 amino acids. CDR1 is KGHTA, CDR2 FQNQQP, per germline. Incomplete CDR3 DNA: TGCTCCAGCAGTCAATCAGGGTCAGAAACGCTGTAT. This gives the protein CSSSQSGSETLY. The whole CDR3 sequence reads CSSSQSGSETLYF.

As to this clone: Gene names refer to mouse genes. The read is 1 residue too short to cover the CDR3 end, so that end is filled in from the germline J gene. V is TRBV23 and J is TRBJ1-2; the table's D call of TRBD1 was not tested on the DNA. This CDR3 spans 14 amino acids. Germline CDR1 and CDR2: KGHTA and FQNQQP. CDR3 sequence reads: CSSSQGTTNSDYTF. The DNA read from the CDR3 is TGCTCCAGCAGTCAAGGGACAACAAACTCCGACTACACC.

As for this clone: Gene names denote mouse genes. The missing CDR3 end, 1 residue past where the read stops, is filled in from the germline J gene. V gene TRBV26 combines with J gene TRBJ2-2; D gene ambiguous. CDR3 size: 13 residues. Between the trimmed V and J ends, which lost 0 bases and 2 bases, there was a span of 1 base. Germline values: CDR1 KGHPV, CDR2 FQNQEV (reference sequence). The CDR3 sequence: CASSLSNTGQLYF. The covered CDR3 bases are TGTGCCAGCAGTCTGTCGAACACCGGGCAGCTCTAC.

For this clone: These gene names are mouse names. The read stops 1 residue short of the end of the CDR3; the missing end is completed from the germline J gene. The V call is TRBV26, the J call TRBJ2-5; 10 bases map to TRBD2. V lost 2 bases to trimming and J lost 1 base; unmatched junction nucleotides: 3. The germline V gene encodes CDR1 KGHPV and CDR2 FQNQEV (reference sequence). The CDR3 sequence is 16 residues long. CDR3 amino acids: CASSLTLGGYQDTQYF. The CDR3 DNA, read in part, is TGTGCCAGCAGTCTGACACTGGGGGGGTACCAAGACACCCAGTAC.